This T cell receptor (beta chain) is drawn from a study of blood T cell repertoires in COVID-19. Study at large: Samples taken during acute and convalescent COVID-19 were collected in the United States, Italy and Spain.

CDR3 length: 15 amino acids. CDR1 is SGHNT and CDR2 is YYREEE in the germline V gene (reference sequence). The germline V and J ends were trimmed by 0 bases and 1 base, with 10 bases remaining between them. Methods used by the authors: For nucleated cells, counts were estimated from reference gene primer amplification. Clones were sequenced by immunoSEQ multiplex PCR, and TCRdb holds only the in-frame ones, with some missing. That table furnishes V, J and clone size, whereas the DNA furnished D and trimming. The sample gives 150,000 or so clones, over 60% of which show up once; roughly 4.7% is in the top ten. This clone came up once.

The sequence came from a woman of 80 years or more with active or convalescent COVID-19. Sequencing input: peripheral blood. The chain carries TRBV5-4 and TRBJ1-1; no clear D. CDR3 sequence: CASSLDSVTNTEAFF. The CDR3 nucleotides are TGTGCCAGCAGCTTGGATTCGGTCACGAACACTGAAGCTTTCTTT. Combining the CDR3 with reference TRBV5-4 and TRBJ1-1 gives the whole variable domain ETGVTQSPTHLIKTRGQQVTLRCSSQSGHNTVSWYQQALGQGPQFIFQYYREEENGRGNFPPRFSGLQFPNYSSELNVNALELDDSALYLCASSLDSVTNTEAFFGQGTRLTVV.